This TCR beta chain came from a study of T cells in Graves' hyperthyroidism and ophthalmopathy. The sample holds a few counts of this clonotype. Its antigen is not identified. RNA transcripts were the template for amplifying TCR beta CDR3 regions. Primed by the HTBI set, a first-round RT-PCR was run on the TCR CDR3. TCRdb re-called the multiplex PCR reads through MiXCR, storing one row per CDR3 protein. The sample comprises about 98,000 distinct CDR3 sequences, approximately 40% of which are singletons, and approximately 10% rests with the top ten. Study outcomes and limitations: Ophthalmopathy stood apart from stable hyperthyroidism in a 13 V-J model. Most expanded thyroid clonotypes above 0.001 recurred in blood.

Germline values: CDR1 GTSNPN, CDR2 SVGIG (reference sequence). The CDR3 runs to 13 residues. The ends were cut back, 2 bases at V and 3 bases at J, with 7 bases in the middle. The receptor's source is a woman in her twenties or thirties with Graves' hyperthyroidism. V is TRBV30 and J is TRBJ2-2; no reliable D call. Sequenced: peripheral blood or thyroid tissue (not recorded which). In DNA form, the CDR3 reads TGTGCCTGGAGTCTTCGGGACACCGGGGAGCTGTTTTTT. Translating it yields CAWSLRDTGELFF.